This T cell receptor (beta chain) was captured by sequencing in a study of T cell responses to AZD1222 COVID-19 vaccine. Study-level points and caveats: The donor group comprised mostly white British people and more females; the analysis possibly underestimated clonal diversity. Sampled repertoires all dated from after the peak T cell response. Spike-wide coverage was observed for vaccine-associated CD4 TCRs, with dominant responses at 160-218 and 743-854.

The assay was immunoSEQ multiplex PCR, and TCRdb's table has in-frame clones only and misses some. The table lists 120,000 to 150,000 clones, approximately 90% of them singletons. V was shortened by 4 bases and J by 5 bases, with 20 bases between the two germline ends. CDR3 length: 16 residues. Germline values: CDR1 LGHDT, CDR2 YNNKEL (reference sequence). Concerning this clone: Its antigen remains unknown.

This sample comprised peripheral blood, obtained on day 0 of AZD1222 vaccination. The TCR comes from an adult in good health. The chain couples TRBV3-1 (or the pseudogene TRBV3-2) to TRBJ1-2, with a tentative D call TRBD1 (5 bases). The CDR3 DNA reads TGTGCCAGCAGCCTCGGAGAAGGGGCCCGGGGATATGGCTACACCTTC. This translates into CASSLGEGARGYGYTF.